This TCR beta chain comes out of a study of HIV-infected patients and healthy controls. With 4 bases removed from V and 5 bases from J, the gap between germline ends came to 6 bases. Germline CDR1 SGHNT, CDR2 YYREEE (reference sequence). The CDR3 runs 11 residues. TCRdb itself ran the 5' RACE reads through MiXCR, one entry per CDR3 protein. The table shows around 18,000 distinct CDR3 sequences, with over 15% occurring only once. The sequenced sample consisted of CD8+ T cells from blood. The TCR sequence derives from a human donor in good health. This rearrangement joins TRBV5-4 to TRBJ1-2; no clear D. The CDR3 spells CASSPGYGYTF. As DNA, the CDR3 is TGTGCCAGCAGCCCGGGTTATGGCTACACCTTC. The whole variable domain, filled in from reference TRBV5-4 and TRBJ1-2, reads ETGVTQSPTHLIKTRGQQVTLRCSSQSGHNTVSWYQQALGQGPQFIFQYYREEENGRGNFPPRFSGLQFPNYSSELNVNALELDDSALYLCASSPGYGYTFGSGTRLTVV.